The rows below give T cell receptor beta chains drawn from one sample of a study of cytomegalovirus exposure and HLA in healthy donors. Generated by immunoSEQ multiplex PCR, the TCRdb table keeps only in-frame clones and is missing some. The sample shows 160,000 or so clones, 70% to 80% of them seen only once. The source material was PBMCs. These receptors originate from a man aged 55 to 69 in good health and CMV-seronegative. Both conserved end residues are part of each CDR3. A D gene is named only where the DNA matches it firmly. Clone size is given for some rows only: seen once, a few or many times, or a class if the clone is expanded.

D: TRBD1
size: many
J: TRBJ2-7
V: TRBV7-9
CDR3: CASSPRDRNYEQYF
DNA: TGTGCCAGCAGCCCCCGGGACAGGAACTACGAGCAGTACTTC

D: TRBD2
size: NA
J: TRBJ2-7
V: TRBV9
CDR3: CASSVSGTSAYEQYF
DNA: TGTGCCAGCAGCGTCTCCGGGACTAGCGCCTACGAGCAGTACTTC

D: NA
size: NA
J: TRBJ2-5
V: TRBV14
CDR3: CASSQEGGKQETQYF
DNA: TGTGCCAGCAGCCAAGAGGGCGGGAAACAAGAGACCCAGTACTTC

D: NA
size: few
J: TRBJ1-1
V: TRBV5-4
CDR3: CASSSARVNTEAFF
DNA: TGTGCCAGCAGCTCCGCCAGGGTGAACACTGAAGCTTTCTTT

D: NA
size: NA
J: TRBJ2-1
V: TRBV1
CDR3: CTSSQDLKTPPTDTGDEQFF
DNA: TGCACCAGCAGCCAAGACTTAAAAACGCCCCCGACAGATACGGGAGATGAGCAGTTCTTC

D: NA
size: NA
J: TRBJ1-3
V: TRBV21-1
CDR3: CASSKVVRGRSF
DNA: TGTGCCAGCAGCAAAGTCGTTCGTGGCAGAAGTTTT

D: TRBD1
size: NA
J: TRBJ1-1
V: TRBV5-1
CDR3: CASSLDGTGGNTEAFF
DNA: TGCGCCAGCAGCTTAGATGGGACAGGGGGAAACACTGAAGCTTTCTTT

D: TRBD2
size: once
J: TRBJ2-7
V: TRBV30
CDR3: CAWSVAGTSGYEQYF
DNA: TGTGCCTGGAGTGTAGCCGGGACTAGCGGCTACGAGCAGTACTTC

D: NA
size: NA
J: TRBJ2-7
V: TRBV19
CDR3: CASSERSSYEQYF
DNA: TGTGCCAGTAGTGAGAGAAGCTCCTACGAGCAGTACTTC

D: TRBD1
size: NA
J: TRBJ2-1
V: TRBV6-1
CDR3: CASSVDRDRLNRNEQFF
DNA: TGTGCCAGCAGTGTAGACAGGGACCGACTCAACCGGAATGAGCAGTTCTTC

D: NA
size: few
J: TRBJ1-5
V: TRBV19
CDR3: CASSIRGQPQHF
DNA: TGTGCCAGTAGTATAAGAGGGCAGCCCCAGCATTTT

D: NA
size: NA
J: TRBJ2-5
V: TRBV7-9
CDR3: CASSSTVQETQYF
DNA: TGTGCCAGCAGCTCAACGGTCCAAGAGACCCAGTACTTC

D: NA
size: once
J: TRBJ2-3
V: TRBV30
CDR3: CAWSDFLGRISDTQYF
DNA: TGTGCCTGGAGCGATTTCCTGGGGCGAATATCAGATACGCAGTATTTT

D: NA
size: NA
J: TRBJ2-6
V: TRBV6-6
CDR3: CAVKGRGLAGANVLTF
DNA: TGTGCCGTCAAAGGGAGGGGGTTGGCTGGGGCCAACGTCCTGACTTTC

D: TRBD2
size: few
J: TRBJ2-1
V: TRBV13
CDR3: CASSVGLAGEWFF
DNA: TGTGCCAGCAGCGTGGGACTAGCGGGAGAGTGGTTCTTC

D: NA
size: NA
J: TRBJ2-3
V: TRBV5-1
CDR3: CASSLVTGWQDTQYF
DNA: TGCGCCAGCAGCTTGGTTACAGGGTGGCAGGATACGCAGTATTTT

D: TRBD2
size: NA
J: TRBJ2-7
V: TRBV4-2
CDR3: CASSRTSGNPYEQYF
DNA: TGTGCCAGCAGCCGGACTAGCGGGAACCCCTACGAGCAGTACTTC

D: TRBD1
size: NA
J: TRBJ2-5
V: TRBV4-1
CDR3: CASSHNSGQGLQETQYF
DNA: TGCGCCAGCAGCCATAATTCTGGACAGGGGCTACAAGAGACCCAGTACTTC

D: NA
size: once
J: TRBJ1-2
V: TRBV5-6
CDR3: CASSLVGGGYGYPF
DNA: TGTGCCAGCAGCTTGGTTGGGGGGGGCTATGGCTACCCCTTC

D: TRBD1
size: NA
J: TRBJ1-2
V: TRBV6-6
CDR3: CASSYTGAMNYGYTF
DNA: TGTGCCAGCAGTTATACAGGGGCAATGAACTATGGCTACACCTTC

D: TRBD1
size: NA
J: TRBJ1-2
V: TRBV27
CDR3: CASSFKPGQGHYGYTF
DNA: TGTGCCAGCAGTTTCAAGCCGGGACAGGGGCACTATGGCTACACCTTC

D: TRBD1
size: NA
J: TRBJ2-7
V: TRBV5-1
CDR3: CASSTGAYEQYF
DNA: TGCGCCAGCAGCACAGGGGCCTACGAGCAGTACTTC

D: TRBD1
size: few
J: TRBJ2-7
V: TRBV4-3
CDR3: CASSQASGTGVMGQYF
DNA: TGCGCCAGCAGCCAAGCCTCCGGGACAGGGGTTATGGGGCAGTACTTC

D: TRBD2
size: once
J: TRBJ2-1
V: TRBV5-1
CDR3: CASSLKRGGALFF
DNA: TGCGCCAGCAGCCTCAAGCGCGGGGGGGCCCTGTTCTTC

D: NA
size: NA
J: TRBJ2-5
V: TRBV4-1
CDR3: CASSQGLVETQYF
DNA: TGCGCCAGCAGCCAAGGTCTAGTCGAGACCCAGTACTTC

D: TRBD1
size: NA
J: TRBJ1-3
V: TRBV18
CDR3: CASSPGTGDGNTIYF
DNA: TGTGCCAGCTCACCAGGGACAGGGGACGGAAACACCATATATTTT

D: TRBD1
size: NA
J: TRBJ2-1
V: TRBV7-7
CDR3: CASSLSGGSEQFF
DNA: TGTGCCAGCAGCTTATCAGGGGGAAGTGAGCAGTTCTTC

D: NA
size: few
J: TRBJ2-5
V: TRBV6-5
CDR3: CASSPQGYQETQYF
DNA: TGTGCCAGCAGCCCACAGGGTTACCAAGAGACCCAGTACTTC

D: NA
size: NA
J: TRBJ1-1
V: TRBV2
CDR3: CASSRTAEAFF
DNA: TGTGCCAGCAGTCGGACAGCTGAAGCTTTCTTT